One sample yielded the 22 T cell receptor beta chains listed below, sequenced in a study of blood T cell repertoires in COVID-19. Profiling relied on immunoSEQ multiplex PCR, and the TCRdb table lists in-frame clones only, not all of them. The sample has 150,000 to 200,000 clones; approximately 90% are singletons. Input material: peripheral blood. The source is a man in his late teens or twenties with acute or convalescent COVID-19.

J is TRBJ2-2 and V is TRBV2, with a weak D call TRBD1 (6 bases). Germline CDR1 and CDR2: SNHLY and FYNNEI. V lost 4 bases and J lost 4, with 13 bases in between. The CDR3 has 15 residues. The chain's CDR3 is CASSVQGIITGELFF. CDR3 nucleotides: TGTGCCAGCAGTGTCCAGGGGATCATCACCGGGGAGCTGTTTTTT.

This clone came up once. This chain uses TRBV5-1 with TRBJ2-5, with D uncertain. V lost 0 bases, J lost 1 base, and 7 bases lay in between. CDR3 length equals 14 residues. Germline values: CDR1 SGHRS, CDR2 YFSETQ. The CDR3 spells CASSLVVGQETQYF. In DNA form, the CDR3 reads TGCGCCAGCAGCTTGGTGGTCGGCCAAGAGACCCAGTACTTC.

The chain combines TRBV2 with TRBJ1-4; tentatively, D is TRBD1 (5 bases). Germline CDR1 and CDR2: SNHLY and FYNNEI. CDR3 length: 13 residues. V gave up 8 bases and J gave up 3 bases, with 10 bases separating them. CDR3 region: CASRGGSNEKLFF. Here the CDR3 DNA reads TGTGCCAGCCGGGGGGGATCTAATGAAAAACTGTTTTTT.

This chain connects TRBV6-5 to TRBJ1-1; 9 bases line up with TRBD1. V shed 6 bases, J shed 1 base, and the junction held 6 bases outside the gene matches. The CDR3 covers 15 residues. Germline values: CDR1 MNHEY, CDR2 SVGAGI. CDR3 coding DNA: TGTGCCAGCAGAACAGGGGGCCCTTCGAACACTGAAGCTTTCTTT. The encoded protein is CASRTGGPSNTEAFF.

The chain joins TRBV7-2 to TRBJ1-1, with D tentatively TRBD1 (6 bases). Deletions cut 4 bases from V and 7 bases from J, with 19 bases between. The CDR3 is 15 amino acids. The V gene's germline CDR1 is SGHTA and CDR2 FQGNSA. The CDR3: CASSSPGQLRFEAFF. The CDR3 bases are TGTGCCAGCAGCTCCCCCGGACAGCTAAGATTTGAAGCTTTCTTT.

The chain links TRBV2 to TRBJ2-2, with D possibly being TRBD2 (5 bases). V lost 2 bases to trimming and J lost 1 base, with 8 bases between them. The length of the CDR3 is 15 residues. Germline assignment: CDR1 SNHLY and CDR2 FYNNEI. CDR3 DNA: TGTGCCAGCAGTGAAAACGGGGTGAACACCGGGGAGCTGTTTTTT. Protein product: CASSENGVNTGELFF. The whole variable domain, filled in from reference TRBV2 and TRBJ2-2, reads EPEVTQTPSHQVTQMGQEVILRCVPISNHLYFYWYRQILGQKVEFLVSFYNNEISEKSEIFDDQFSVERPDGSNFTLKIRSTKLEDSAMYFCASSENGVNTGELFFGEGSRLTVL.

This rearrangement joins TRBV12-3 or TRBV12-4 to TRBJ1-1, with a possible D match to TRBD1 (6 bases). V was pared by 4 bases and J by 7 bases, with 10 bases between. The CDR3 is 12 amino acids. In DNA, the CDR3 is TGTGCCAGCAGTTCCCCGACAGGTGAAGCTTTCTTT. Its translation is CASSSPTGEAFF.

This clone was observed a single time. The genes are TRBV9 and TRBJ2-2, with D unclear. The CDR3 length is 15 residues. Germline values: CDR1 SGDLS, CDR2 YYNGEE. The germline V and J ends were trimmed by 0 bases and 1 base, with 7 bases remaining between them. The CDR3 sequence is CASSVGLGNTGELFF. The CDR3 region has the DNA TGTGCCAGCAGCGTAGGTCTCGGGAACACCGGGGAGCTGTTTTTT.

V is TRBV10-2 and J is TRBJ1-1; D is undetermined. This CDR3 contains 15 residues. V was cut by 2 bases and J by 1 base, with 11 bases left in between. Germline lookup yields CDR1 WSHSY and CDR2 SAAADI. CDR3 amino acids: CASSEMTGKNTEAFF. DNA for the CDR3: TGCGCCAGCAGTGAGATGACCGGGAAGAACACTGAAGCTTTCTTT.

The rearrangement links TRBV19 to TRBJ1-4, with D tentatively TRBD1 (5 bases). The germline V and J ends were trimmed by 4 bases and 5 bases, with 11 bases remaining between them. Germline CDR1 and CDR2: LNHDA and SQIVND (reference sequence). This CDR3 spans 14 amino acids. CDR3 DNA sequence: TGTGCCAGTAGTACCGACAGAGCCAATGAAAAACTGTTTTTT. Translation: CASSTDRANEKLFF.

The V call is TRBV5-4, the J call TRBJ2-7; D is unclear. The germline gives CDR1 SGHNT, CDR2 YYREEE (reference sequence). CDR3 size: 15 residues. Trimming stripped 0 bases from V and 0 bases from J, with 10 bases between. The CDR3 region is CASSLGGDSSYEQYF. As DNA, the CDR3 is TGTGCCAGCAGCTTGGGAGGTGATAGCTCCTACGAGCAGTACTTC.

V is TRBV6-5 and J is TRBJ1-1, with 7 positions matching TRBD1. J gave up 0 bases and V 7 bases, and 2 bases lay outside the gene matches. From germline, CDR1 is MNHEY and CDR2 SVGAGI. The CDR3 has 13 amino acids. CDR3 loop: CASKGAMNTEAFF. CDR3 sequence (DNA): TGTGCCAGCAAGGGGGCTATGAACACTGAAGCTTTCTTT.

This chain uses TRBV4-1 with TRBJ2-5; 8 nucleotides agree with TRBD2. V lost 0 bases and J lost 1; bases outside the gene matches: 7. This CDR3 spans 17 amino acids. Germline V gene sequence: CDR1 MGHRA, CDR2 YSYEKL. Here the CDR3 reads CASSQDREGVGQETQYF. The CDR3 DNA reads TGCGCCAGCAGCCAAGACCGGGAGGGGGTAGGCCAAGAGACCCAGTACTTC.

The V gene is TRBV18, the J gene TRBJ1-5, with D tentatively TRBD1 (6 bases). The germline V gene encodes CDR1 KGHSH and CDR2 LQKENI. The CDR3 is 13 residues long. V was trimmed by 6 bases and J by 4 bases, leaving 10 bases between them. This CDR3 is CASSGQTNQPQHF. The CDR3 DNA reads as TGTGCCAGCTCCGGACAGACAAATCAGCCCCAGCATTTT.

The table lists this clone with a few counts. The missing conserved phenylalanine or tryptophan at the end of this CDR3 makes a read error likely. The limits of the CDR3 on the DNA are not certain, so only TCRdb's listed CDR3 is given. The chain has TRBV7-7 and TRBJ1-1; the D call TRBD1 from the table was never checked on the DNA. The CDR3 sequence runs 9 residues, both termini included. Germline V lookup: CDR1 SSHAT, CDR2 FNYEAQ (reference sequence). This CDR3 reads CASSLQDFV.

The chain uses TRBV7-9 and TRBJ2-6, with 8 bases matching TRBD1. Germline trimming cut 1 base from V and 4 bases from J; bases unmatched to any gene: 3. The germline gives CDR1 SEHNR, CDR2 FQNEAQ (reference sequence). The CDR3 contains 16 residues. CDR3 DNA: TGTGCCAGCAGCTTAGGGACAGGGACCGGGGCCAACGTCCTGACTTTC. Translated, it gives CASSLGTGTGANVLTF.

V is TRBV5-1 and J is TRBJ2-5; TRBD2 matches 8 bases. CDR3 size: 16 residues. Germline V CDR1 and CDR2: SGHRS, YFSETQ. V was clipped by 0 bases and J by 4 bases; unmatched bases: 8. This CDR3 is CASSLAAGGNGETQYF. The CDR3 coding sequence is TGCGCCAGCAGCTTGGCGGCGGGGGGAAATGGAGAGACCCAGTACTTC.

J is TRBJ2-7 and V is TRBV5-1; TRBD1 agrees at 9 bases. Losses at the gene ends were 0 bases for V and 3 bases for J; bases not matched to a gene: 7. Germline CDR1 and CDR2: SGHRS and YFSETQ. This CDR3 region has 16 residues. The CDR3 region is CASSLEPGQGIYEQYF. CDR3 nucleotide sequence: TGCGCCAGCAGCTTGGAACCGGGACAGGGAATCTACGAGCAGTACTTC. The full variable domain, in which reference TRBV5-1 and TRBJ2-7 provide the parts outside the CDR3, is KAGVTQTPRYLIKTRGQQVTLSCSPISGHRSVSWYQQTPGQGLQFLFEYFSETQRNKGNFPGRFSGRQFSNSRSEMNVSTLELGDSALYLCASSLEPGQGIYEQYFGPGTRLTVT.

This chain uses TRBV18 with TRBJ1-3; D uncertain. CDR3 size: 15 residues. Germline values: CDR1 KGHSH, CDR2 LQKENI. Trimming took 2 bases from V and 2 from J, leaving 10 bases between them. The CDR3 here is CASSPLQWTGNTIYF. The CDR3, as DNA: TGTGCCAGCTCACCATTACAGTGGACTGGAAACACCATATATTTT.

This chain connects TRBV6-6 to TRBJ2-5; D is possibly TRBD1 (6 bases). This CDR3 has 15 amino acids. CDR1 is MNHNY and CDR2 is SVGAGI in the germline V gene (reference sequence). V was pared by 7 bases and J by 4 bases, with 19 bases between. CDR3 DNA: TGTGCCAGCATTCCCACCAGGGGAACCCTAGAGACCCAGTACTTC. It yields the protein CASIPTRGTLETQYF.

The V and J genes are TRBV11-2 and TRBJ1-2; 7 bases line up with TRBD1. Per the germline V gene, CDR1 is SGHAT and CDR2 is FQNNGV. The J segment lost 4 bases and the V segment lost 5 bases, leaving 1 base of the junction unmatched. The CDR3 has 12 residues. The CDR3 DNA sequence: TGTGCCAGCAGCCGGGACAGCTATGGCTACACCTTC. Translated: CASSRDSYGYTF.

The V gene is TRBV3-1 (or the pseudogene TRBV3-2), the J gene TRBJ2-5, with 10 bases aligning to TRBD2. CDR3 size: 16 residues. With V trimmed by 4 bases and J by 5 bases, 10 bases remained unmatched. Germline V gives CDR1 LGHDT, CDR2 YNNKEL (reference sequence). The DNA of the CDR3 is TGTGCCAGCAGCCCCTCGGGAGCGGGGGGGCGGGAGACCCAGTACTTC. This sequence encodes CASSPSGAGGRETQYF.